These 19 T cell receptor beta chains share one sample of origin, sequenced in a study of T cell clonality in common variable immunodeficiency. General study findings and limits: Common variable immunodeficiency TCR beta sequences reportedly had fewer deletions and N-nucleotide insertions.

Which antigens these TCRs recognize remains unknown. Using immunoSEQ multiplex PCR, the repertoire was profiled, and TCRdb retains in-frame clones only, with some absent. Found here are around 24,000 clones, no singletons; the ten largest cover about a quarter. Sequenced: peripheral blood mononuclear cells. These receptors were taken from a human donor with common variable immunodeficiency.

Ten or more counts support this clone. The read gets to within 3 residues of the CDR3 end, and the germline J gene fills in the rest. The genes are TRBV7-6 and TRBJ2-1; 8 bases fit TRBD1. This CDR3 has 15 amino acids. CDR1 is SGHVS, CDR2 FNYEAQ, per germline. V was pared by 5 bases and J by 4 bases, with 7 bases of the junction left unmatched. The CDR3 is CASSPPGQEYNEQFF. The covered CDR3 bases are TGTGCCAGCAGCCCGCCGGGACAGGAGTACAATGAG.

This clone was detected ten times or more. The CDR3 end falls 3 residues outside the read, so it is completed with the germline J gene. This chain joins TRBV19 and TRBJ2-1; TRBD2 agrees at 13 bases. This CDR3 is 18 amino acids long. After removal of 3 bases from V and 0 bases from J, the junction contained 5 bases not matched to a gene. From germline, CDR1 is LNHDA and CDR2 SQIVND (reference sequence). CDR3: CASSMGLAGLNSYNEQFF. CDR3 DNA (partial): TGTGCCAGTAGTATGGGACTAGCGGGGCTGAACTCCTACAATGAG.

This clone was recorded at least ten times. The read is 3 residues too short to cover the CDR3 end, so that end is filled in from the germline J gene. J is TRBJ1-1 and V is TRBV7-9, with 7 bases matching TRBD1. The CDR3 spans 15 residues. CDR1 and CDR2 from the germline V gene are SEHNR and FQNEAQ (reference sequence). V dropped 5 bases and J dropped 0; count of bases not matched to a gene: 6. CDR3 bases read: TGTGCCAGCAGCCCACGACAGGGCATGAACACTGAA. It specifies CASSPRQGMNTE. The CDR3, in full, reads CASSPRQGMNTEAFF.

The CDR3 DNA, read in part, is TGCAGTGCTAGGAACAACAGGCATAGCACAGATACG. Translation gives CSARNNRHSTDT. The whole CDR3 sequence reads CSARNNRHSTDTQYF. This chain joins TRBV20-1 and TRBJ2-3; D is perhaps TRBD1 (5 bases). Read coverage stops 3 residues before the CDR3 terminus; the germline J gene supplies the remainder. Germline V lookup: CDR1 DFQATT, CDR2 SNEGSKA (reference sequence). The CDR3 contains 15 residues. V dropped 3 bases and J dropped 0 bases, with 13 bases sitting between them.

This clone came up many times. CDR3: CASSDLRPRFSTYEQYF. Partial CDR3 DNA: TGTGCCAGCAGCGATTTGCGACCCAGGTTTTCCACCTACGAG. The chain employs TRBV6-2 or TRBV6-3 and TRBJ2-7; D remains unclear. Read coverage stops 3 residues before the CDR3 terminus; the germline J gene supplies the remainder. Germline V gene sequence: CDR1 MNHEY, CDR2 SVGEGT. The CDR3 runs to 17 residues. V lost 6 bases and J lost 2, with 23 bases in between.

In this sample, this clone turned up many times. The DNA ends 3 residues before the CDR3 does, and the rest of the CDR3 is filled in from the germline J gene. The chain recombines TRBV7-2 with TRBJ2-7, with D possibly matching TRBD1 (5 bases). The CDR3 sequence is 14 residues long. Germline V CDR1 and CDR2: SGHTA, FQGNSA. Trimming removed 2 bases from V and 2 bases from J, with 10 bases in between. The CDR3 loop is CASSLNRNTYEQYF. Partial CDR3 DNA: TGTGCCAGCAGCTTAAACAGGAATACCTACGAG.

About this clone itself: Coverage ceases 3 residues before the CDR3 finishes, and the germline J gene fills in the end. The chain is built from TRBV7-9 and TRBJ2-1, with D tentatively TRBD1 (6 bases). CDR1 and CDR2 (germline): SEHNR, FQNEAQ (reference sequence). This CDR3 comprises 15 residues. V lost 2 bases and J lost 9, with 17 bases in between. The CDR3 here is CASSLWGRDKGEQFF. The covered CDR3 bases are TGTGCCAGCAGCTTATGGGGCAGGGACAAGGGTGAG.

This clone has a handful of counts. The read falls 3 residues short of the CDR3 end, and the missing part is taken from the germline J gene. The chain recombines TRBV7-9 with TRBJ1-2, with D unclear. The CDR3 totals 15 residues. Trimming cost V 1 base and J 0 bases, with 9 bases left between them. Germline-derived CDR1 and CDR2 are SEHNR and FQNEAQ (reference sequence). The DNA read from the CDR3 is TGTGCCAGCAGCTTAGTGGCAGGATCTAACTATGGC. Its translation is CASSLVAGSNYG. The whole CDR3 protein is CASSLVAGSNYGYTF.

This clone was counted ten times or more. With the read ending 3 residues before the CDR3 end, the germline J gene is used to fill in that end. The rearrangement joins TRBV7-9 to TRBJ2-7; weak D call: TRBD1 (6 bases). The CDR3 loop spans 14 amino acids. V was shortened by 1 base and J by 3 bases, with 10 bases between the two germline ends. In germline, CDR1 is SEHNR, CDR2 FQNEAQ (reference sequence). CDR3 region: CASSLEGDVYEQYF. The CDR3 bases that were read are TGTGCCAGCAGCTTAGAGGGGGATGTCTACGAG.

This clone was seen at least ten times. The CDR3 is cut off 3 residues early in the read; its end comes from the germline J gene. V is TRBV18 and J is TRBJ1-2; no definite D call. The length of the CDR3 is 15 residues. Deletions cut 1 base from V and 4 bases from J, with 13 bases between. CDR1 is KGHSH, CDR2 LQKENI, per germline. The CDR3 bases that were read are TGTGCCAGCTCACCACAATCCGGTGTGGTCTATGGC. It yields the protein CASSPQSGVVYG. The complete CDR3 sequence is CASSPQSGVVYGYTF.

This clone was seen more than once but under ten times. Other nucleotide sequences from this sample produce the same CDR3. CDR3: CASSYTGVSGYTF. The sequenced CDR3 bases are TGTGCCAGCAGCTACACAGGGGTGTCTGGC. The rearrangement links TRBV5-5 to TRBJ1-2, with 7 nucleotides matching TRBD1. The read halts 3 residues ahead of the CDR3 end, with the missing end drawn from the germline J gene. CDR1 is SGHKS, CDR2 YYEKEE, per germline (reference sequence). The CDR3 loop spans 13 amino acids. Losses at the gene ends were 3 bases for V and 7 bases for J; bases not matched to a gene: 6.

In its sample, this clone was seen many times. The sequence runs out 3 residues before the end of the CDR3; the remainder is reconstructed from the germline J gene. V and J are TRBV30 and TRBJ1-2; the match to TRBD1 covers 7 bases. The CDR3 has 13 amino acids. V shed 3 bases, J shed 1 base, and the junction held 2 bases outside the gene matches. Germline CDR1 is GTSNPN and CDR2 is SVGIG (reference sequence). The CDR3 sequence is CAWRRDSNYGYTF. The sequenced part of the CDR3 DNA is TGTGCCTGGAGAAGGGACAGTAACTATGGC.

As concerns this clone: The DNA ends 3 residues before the CDR3 does, and the rest of the CDR3 is filled in from the germline J gene. The chain carries TRBV2 and TRBJ2-7; 10 bases align to TRBD1. Losses at the gene ends were 5 bases for V and 1 base for J; bases not matched to a gene: 5. Germline V gene sequence: CDR1 SNHLY, CDR2 FYNNEI. This CDR3 comprises 15 residues. CDR3 DNA (partial): TGTGCCAGCAGTACGGGACAGGGGAGGTCCTACGAG. It is translated as CASSTGQGRSYE. The CDR3 as a whole reads CASSTGQGRSYEQYF.

The sample holds many counts of this clone. The read halts 3 residues ahead of the CDR3 end, with the missing end drawn from the germline J gene. The V and J genes are TRBV12-5 and TRBJ2-5; no clear D gene. There are 15 residues in the CDR3. In germline, CDR1 is LGHNT, CDR2 FRNRAP. Between the trimmed V and J ends, which lost 0 bases and 2 bases, there was a span of 10 bases. The CDR3 is CASGLVAALQETQYF. Partial CDR3 DNA: TGTGCTAGTGGTTTGGTCGCAGCGCTACAAGAGACC. Using reference TRBV12-5 and TRBJ2-5 for the parts outside the CDR3, the full variable domain is DARVTQTPRHKVTEMGQEVTMRCQPILGHNTVFWYRQTMMQGLELLAYFRNRAPLDDSGMPKDRFSAEMPDATLATLKIQPSEPRDSAVYFCASGLVAALQETQYFGPGTRLLVL.

With regard to this clone: The read finishes 3 residues shy of the CDR3 end, and the germline J gene is used to complete it. The V gene is TRBV7-2, the J gene TRBJ1-1; no reliable D call. Between the trimmed V and J ends, which lost 6 bases and 4 bases, there was a span of 18 bases. Germline CDR1 is SGHTA and CDR2 is FQGNSA. The CDR3 runs to 15 residues. The CDR3 loop reads CASSSSRVGVTEAFF. The covered CDR3 bases are TGTGCCAGCAGTTCCTCAAGGGTCGGGGTCACTGAA.

This clone was seen a few times. The read stops 3 residues short of the end of the CDR3; the missing end is completed from the germline J gene. The gene calls are TRBV7-2 and TRBJ1-1; a possible D gene is TRBD1 (6 bases). The CDR3 has 14 amino acids. The germline V gene has CDR1 SGHTA and CDR2 FQGNSA. The V gene lost 1 base and the J gene lost 5 bases, with 11 bases spanning the gap. Here the CDR3 reads CASSLGTVGTEAFF. Incomplete CDR3 DNA: TGTGCCAGCAGCTTAGGGACAGTCGGAACTGAA.

This clone was recorded at least ten times. The read terminates 3 residues ahead of where the CDR3 ends, so the germline J gene completes it. The J gene is TRBJ2-1, the V gene TRBV10-3; 9 bases map to TRBD1. CDR1 ENHRY and CDR2 SYGVKD come from the germline V gene. Losses at the gene ends were 6 bases for V and 9 bases for J; bases not matched to a gene: 12. The CDR3 consists of 15 residues. CDR3 amino acids: CAIREGGDRVAEQFF. The CDR3 bases that were read are TGTGCCATCAGGGAGGGGGGGGACAGGGTGGCTGAG.

This clone was seen many times. The missing CDR3 end, 3 residues past where the read stops, is filled in from the germline J gene. The V call is TRBV2, the J call TRBJ2-1, with D perhaps matching TRBD1 or TRBD2 (6 bases each). Trimming took 4 bases from V and 9 from J, leaving 13 bases between them. The CDR3 spans 13 residues. Per the germline V gene, CDR1 is SNHLY and CDR2 is FYNNEI. CDR3 residues: CASSGIGGGEQFF. Partial CDR3 DNA: TGTGCCAGCAGTGGAATAGGGGGAGGTGAG. The full variable domain, rest sourced from reference TRBV2 and TRBJ2-1, is EPEVTQTPSHQVTQMGQEVILRCVPISNHLYFYWYRQILGQKVEFLVSFYNNEISEKSEIFDDQFSVERPDGSNFTLKIRSTKLEDSAMYFCASSGIGGGEQFFGPGTRLTVL.

This clone was detected ten times or more. The read is 3 residues too short to cover the CDR3 end, so that end is filled in from the germline J gene. The chain has TRBV12-3 or TRBV12-4 and TRBJ2-1; maybe TRBD1 (5 bases). V lost 3 bases and J lost 7, with 13 bases in between. The CDR3 covers 14 residues. The CDR3: CASSFRGAVNEQFF. CDR3 DNA, as far as it was read: TGTGCCAGCAGTTTTAGGGGTGCCGTTAATGAG.